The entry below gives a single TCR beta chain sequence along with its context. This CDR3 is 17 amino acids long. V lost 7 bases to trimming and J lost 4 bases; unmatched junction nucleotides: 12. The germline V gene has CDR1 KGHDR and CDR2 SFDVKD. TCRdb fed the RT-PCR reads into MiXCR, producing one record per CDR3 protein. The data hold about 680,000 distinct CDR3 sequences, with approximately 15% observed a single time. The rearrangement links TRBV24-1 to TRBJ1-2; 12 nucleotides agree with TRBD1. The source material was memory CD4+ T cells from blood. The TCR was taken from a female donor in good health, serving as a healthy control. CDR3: CATSLSGTGGESYGYTF. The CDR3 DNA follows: TGTGCCACCAGCCTCTCCGGGACAGGGGGCGAGAGCTATGGCTACACCTTC.